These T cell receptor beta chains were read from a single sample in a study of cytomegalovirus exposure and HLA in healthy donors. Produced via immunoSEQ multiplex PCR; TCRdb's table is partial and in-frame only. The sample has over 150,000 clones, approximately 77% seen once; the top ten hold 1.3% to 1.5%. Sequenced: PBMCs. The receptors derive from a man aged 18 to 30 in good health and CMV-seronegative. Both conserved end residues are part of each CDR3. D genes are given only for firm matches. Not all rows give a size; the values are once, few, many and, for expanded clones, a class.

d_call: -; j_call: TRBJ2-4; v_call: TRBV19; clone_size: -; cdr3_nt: TGTGCCAGTAGCAGCGCCGGGGGCATTCAGTACTTC; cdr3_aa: CASSSAGGIQYF
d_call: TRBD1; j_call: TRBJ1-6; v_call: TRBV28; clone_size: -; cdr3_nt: TGTGCCAGCAGTTCTGGACAGGGGTCCACCTATAATTCACCCCTCCACTTT; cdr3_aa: CASSSGQGSTYNSPLHF
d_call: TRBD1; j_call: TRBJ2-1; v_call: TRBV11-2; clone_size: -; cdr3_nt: TGTGCCAGCAGCCCTCGAGGGACAGGGATATCCTTAGAGCAGTTCTTC; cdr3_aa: CASSPRGTGISLEQFF
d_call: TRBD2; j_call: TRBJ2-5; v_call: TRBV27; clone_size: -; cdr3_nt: TGTGCCAGCAGTTTAACTAGCGGGTGGGGGCAAGAGACCCAGTACTTC; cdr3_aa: CASSLTSGWGQETQYF
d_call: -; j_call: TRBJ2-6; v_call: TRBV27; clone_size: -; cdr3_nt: TGTGCCAGCAGTTTAGTTTGGGCTAGCTCGTACGATTCTGGGGCCAACGTCCTGACTTTC; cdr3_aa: CASSLVWASSYDSGANVLTF
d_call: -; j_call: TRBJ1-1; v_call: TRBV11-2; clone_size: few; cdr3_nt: TGTGCCAGCAGCTTAATGCAGAGGCGAAACACTGAAGCTTTCTTT; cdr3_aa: CASSLMQRRNTEAFF
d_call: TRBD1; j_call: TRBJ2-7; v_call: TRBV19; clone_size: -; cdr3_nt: TGTGCCAGTAGTGTAACGACAGGGGGCCACCTCCTCAGCGAGCAGTACTTC; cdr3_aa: CASSVTTGGHLLSEQYF
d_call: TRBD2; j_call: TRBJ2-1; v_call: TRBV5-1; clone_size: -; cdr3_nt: TGCGCCAGCAGCCCGCAGAATAGCGGGACAGAGCAGTTCTTC; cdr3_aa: CASSPQNSGTEQFF
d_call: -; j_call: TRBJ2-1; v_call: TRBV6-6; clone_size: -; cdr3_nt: TGTGCCAGCAATAGTGAGGGGGTCAATGAGCAGTTCTTC; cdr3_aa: CASNSEGVNEQFF
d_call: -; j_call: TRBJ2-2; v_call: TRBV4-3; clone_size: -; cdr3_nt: TGCGCCAGCAGCCAACACACTACAGGGACCGGGGAGCTGTTTTTT; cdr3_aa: CASSQHTTGTGELFF
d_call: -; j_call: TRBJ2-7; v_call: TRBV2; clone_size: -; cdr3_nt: TGTGCCAGCAGTGACGAGGTAGCGAGTTTCTACGAGCAGTACTTC; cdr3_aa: CASSDEVASFYEQYF
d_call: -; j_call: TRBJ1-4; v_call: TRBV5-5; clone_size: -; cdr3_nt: TGTGCCAGCAGCTTGAGGGCAAGGGGTAATGAAAAACTGTTTTTT; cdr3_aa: CASSLRARGNEKLFF
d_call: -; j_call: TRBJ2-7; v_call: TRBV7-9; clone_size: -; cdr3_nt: TGTGCCAGCAGCTTAGGCAGCTACGAGCAGTACTTC; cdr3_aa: CASSLGSYEQYF
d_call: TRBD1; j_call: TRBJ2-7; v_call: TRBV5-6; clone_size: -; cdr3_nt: TGTGCCAGCAGCTTGGCCGGGACAGGTAGCACCTACGAGCAGTACTTC; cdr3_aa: CASSLAGTGSTYEQYF
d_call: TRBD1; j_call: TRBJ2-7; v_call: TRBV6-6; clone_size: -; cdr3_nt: TGTGCCAGCAGACGCGGACAGGACTCCTACGAGCAGTACTTC; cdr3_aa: CASRRGQDSYEQYF
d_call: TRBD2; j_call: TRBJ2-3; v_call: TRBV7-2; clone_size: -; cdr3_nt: TGTGCCAGCAGCTTAACGACGGGAGGGCGGACAGATACGCAGTATTTT; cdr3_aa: CASSLTTGGRTDTQYF
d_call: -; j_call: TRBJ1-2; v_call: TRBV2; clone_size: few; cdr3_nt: TGTGCCAGCAGTGATGGGCAGTACTATGGCTACACCTTC; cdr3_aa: CASSDGQYYGYTF
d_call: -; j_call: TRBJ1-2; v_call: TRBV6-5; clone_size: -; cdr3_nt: TGTGCCAGCAGTTACTCCGGGGTTCGGGTTGATGGCTACACCTTC; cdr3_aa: CASSYSGVRVDGYTF
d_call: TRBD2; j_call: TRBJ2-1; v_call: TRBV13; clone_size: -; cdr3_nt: TGTGCCAGCAGCTTTTCTAGCGGGAGCCCTTACAATGAGCAGTTCTTC; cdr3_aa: CASSFSSGSPYNEQFF
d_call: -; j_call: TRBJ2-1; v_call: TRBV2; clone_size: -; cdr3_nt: TGTGCCAGCAACCCCCGAGGGCTCCCCTCCTACAATGAGCAGTTCTTC; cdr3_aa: CASNPRGLPSYNEQFF
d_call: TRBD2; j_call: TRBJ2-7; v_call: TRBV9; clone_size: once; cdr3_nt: TGTGCCAGCAGCGTAGAAGCGGGAGGTCCCTACGAGCAGTACTTC; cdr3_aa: CASSVEAGGPYEQYF
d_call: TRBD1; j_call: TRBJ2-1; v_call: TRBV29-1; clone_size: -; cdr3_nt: TGCAGCGTGGGTCGGGACAGGGGGTTCTATGAGCAGTTCTTC; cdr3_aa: CSVGRDRGFYEQFF
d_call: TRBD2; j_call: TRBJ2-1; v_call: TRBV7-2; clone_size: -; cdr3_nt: TGTGCCAGCAGCTCCTCAGGGCTAGCGGGGGCGAGCTCCTACAATGAGCAGTTCTTC; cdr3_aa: CASSSSGLAGASSYNEQFF
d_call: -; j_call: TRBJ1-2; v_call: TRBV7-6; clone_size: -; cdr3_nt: TGTGCCAGCAGCCCCCGGACAGAAGGTTTTTACTATGGCTACACCTTC; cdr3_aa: CASSPRTEGFYYGYTF